Shown below are 18 T cell receptor beta chains from a single sample sequenced in a study of blood T cells in healthy people across ages. The use of a sample-barcoded 5' primer and a J-beta primer mix characterized a second PCR of about 7 to 12 cycles. TCRdb itself ran the 5' RACE reads through MiXCR, one entry per CDR3 protein. The table includes some 1,000,000 distinct CDR3 sequences, almost 25% detected once. These data also featured in a second study, about T cells of mothers and their children.

Sequencing used blood. Receptors originate from a girl aged 2 to 9 in good health.

V usage is TRBV20-1 and J usage is TRBJ1-1, with D possibly TRBD1 on 6 matching bases. With 1 base removed from V and 4 bases from J, the gap between germline ends came to 10 bases. This CDR3 spans 13 amino acids. The germline gives CDR1 DFQATT, CDR2 SNEGSKA (reference sequence). For the CDR3, the DNA is TGCAGTGCTAGAGCAGAGGGGGTCACTGAAGCTTTCTTT. Its protein product is CSARAEGVTEAFF.

This clonotype has a handful of counts. The genes are TRBV20-1 and TRBJ1-1, with unresolved D. Germline assignment: CDR1 DFQATT and CDR2 SNEGSKA (reference sequence). The ends were cut back, 0 bases at V and 1 base at J, with 6 bases in the middle. The CDR3 has 13 amino acids. The CDR3 is CSARDPWNTEAFF. The CDR3, as DNA: TGCAGTGCTAGAGATCCGTGGAACACTGAAGCTTTCTTT.

The genes are TRBV3-1 and TRBJ2-7; TRBD2 agrees at 9 bases. Unmatched junction bases numbered 8, after V lost 1 base and J lost 7 bases. The CDR3 runs to 15 residues. Germline values: CDR1 LGHDT, CDR2 YNNKEL (reference sequence). The CDR3 loop reads CASSQGVAGAQEQYF. The CDR3 DNA follows: TGTGCCAGCAGCCAAGGAGTAGCGGGAGCGCAGGAGCAGTACTTC.

V and J are TRBV20-1 and TRBJ2-3, with TRBD2 matching over 11 bases. The CDR3 contains 15 residues. V was pared by 5 bases and J by 0 bases, with 4 bases of the junction left unmatched. Germline CDR1 and CDR2: DFQATT and SNEGSKA (reference sequence). The DNA of the CDR3 is TGCAGTGCTGAGGGACTAGCGGATAGCACAGATACGCAGTATTTT. Translation: CSAEGLADSTDTQYF.

This clonotype appeared a few times. V is TRBV28 and J is TRBJ2-1; TRBD1 might be the D (5 bases). The better agreement between TRBJ2-5 and the DNA end casts doubt on the J call. The germline V gene has CDR1 MDHEN and CDR2 SYDVKM. This CDR3 is 13 amino acids long. CDR3 in amino acids: CASSHGAEETQYF. CDR3 nucleotides: TGTGCCAGCAGTCATGGGGCGGAAGAGACCCAGTACTTC.

This clonotype was observed a handful of times. This rearrangement joins TRBV20-1 to TRBJ1-1; D gene unclear. The CDR3 has 14 residues. The germline CDR1 and CDR2 sequences are DFQATT and SNEGSKA (reference sequence). Between the trimmed V and J ends, which lost 6 bases and 6 bases, there was a span of 20 bases. CDR3 nucleotides: TGCAGTGCCCTTTCAGGATCCGGCAACCCTGAAGCTTTCTTT. This translates into CSALSGSGNPEAFF.

This clonotype turned up a few times. The V gene is TRBV7-3, the J gene TRBJ2-5; D may be TRBD2 (6 bases). The J call is uncertain, as TRBJ2-1 better fits the DNA end. Germline values: CDR1 SGHTA, CDR2 FQGTGA. The CDR3 loop spans 14 amino acids. The CDR3 DNA sequence: TGTGCCAGCAGCCTTGGTCAGCGGGTGGGTGAGCAGTTCTTC. Its translation is CASSLGQRVGEQFF.

The DNA of the CDR3 is TGTGCCAGCAGTAGACTGGGGACTGAAGCTTTCTTT. It yields the protein CASSRLGTEAFF. The chain is built from TRBV6-2 or TRBV6-3 and TRBJ1-1; D is undetermined. Trimming cost V 5 bases and J 5 bases, with 9 bases left between them. This CDR3 has 12 residues. The V gene's germline CDR1 is MNHEY and CDR2 SVGEGT.

J is TRBJ2-5 and V is TRBV13, with 12 nucleotides matching TRBD1. Per the germline V gene, CDR1 is PRHDT and CDR2 is FYEKMQ (reference sequence). The CDR3 spans 15 residues. With V trimmed by 4 bases and J by 11 bases, 11 bases remained unmatched. The CDR3 DNA sequence: TGTGCCAGCAGCTCCCGGGACAGGGGGCCCCTACGGCAGTACTTC. This sequence encodes CASSSRDRGPLRQYF.

This clonotype showed up just once. The chain recombines TRBV9 with TRBJ1-1; no definite D call. Germline V gene data show CDR1 as SGDLS and CDR2 as YYNGEE. The length of the CDR3 is 14 residues. The V and J ends lost 2 bases and 4 bases respectively, with 12 bases between them. The CDR3: CASSVVGGSTEAFF. For the CDR3, the DNA is TGTGCCAGCAGCGTTGTCGGCGGGAGCACTGAAGCTTTCTTT.

This rearrangement joins TRBV6-1 to TRBJ2-3; 9 bases match TRBD1. The CDR3 has 15 residues. Germline trimming cut 6 bases from V and 0 bases from J; bases unmatched to any gene: 4. CDR1 MNHNS and CDR2 SASEGT come from the germline V gene. The chain's CDR3 is CASRRDRASTDTQYF. The CDR3 coding sequence is TGTGCCAGCAGGCGGGACAGGGCTAGCACAGATACGCAGTATTTT.

The rearrangement links TRBV5-1 to TRBJ1-1; D is possibly TRBD1 (6 bases). V was trimmed by 3 bases and J by 7 bases, leaving 13 bases between them. The length of the CDR3 is 13 residues. Germline-derived CDR1 and CDR2 are SGHRS and YFSETQ. The CDR3 loop reads CASSSTGSGEAFF. CDR3 nucleotide sequence: TGCGCCAGCAGCTCTACAGGGAGCGGTGAAGCTTTCTTT.

The chain links TRBV20-1 to TRBJ2-1; maybe TRBD2 (5 bases). The CDR3 has 11 amino acids. Germline CDR1 DFQATT, CDR2 SNEGSKA (reference sequence). Trimming removed 5 bases from V and 10 bases from J, with 12 bases in between. CDR3 region: CSARGPGEQFF. CDR3 DNA: TGCAGTGCTCGAGGACCGGGGGAGCAGTTCTTC.

The rearrangement uses TRBV6-1 and TRBJ2-1; D is undetermined. V was pared by 4 bases and J by 0 bases, with 7 bases between. This CDR3 spans 14 amino acids. In germline, CDR1 is MNHNS, CDR2 SASEGT. The CDR3 sequence: CASSGTGSYNEQFF. The CDR3 DNA reads as TGTGCCAGCAGTGGTACGGGCTCCTACAATGAGCAGTTCTTC.

V and J are TRBV20-1 and TRBJ2-5; D may match TRBD1 or TRBD2 (6 bases each). Judging by the DNA end, TRBJ2-1 fits better; the J call may be wrong. The CDR3 contains 15 residues. Germline V gives CDR1 DFQATT, CDR2 SNEGSKA (reference sequence). The chain's CDR3 is CSASGGGLTSDEQFF. Written as DNA, the CDR3 is TGCAGTGCTAGTGGAGGGGGGCTTACGTCAGATGAGCAGTTCTTC.

This clonotype has a handful of counts. The chain employs TRBV29-1 and TRBJ1-2, with D unresolved. CDR1 and CDR2 from the germline V gene are SQVTM and ANQGSEA. V was pared by 3 bases and J by 6 bases, with 14 bases between. The CDR3 spans 13 residues. The CDR3 is CSVEAYERNGYTF. The CDR3 DNA reads as TGCAGCGTTGAGGCCTATGAGAGGAATGGCTACACCTTC.

There are many counts of this clonotype. The chain recombines TRBV28 with TRBJ2-7; D unresolved. In germline, CDR1 is MDHEN, CDR2 SYDVKM. V shed 1 base and J shed 0 bases, with 7 bases lying between them. This CDR3 spans 14 amino acids. CDR3 in DNA: TGTGCCAGCAGTTTATCCCCCAGCTCCTACGAGCAGTACTTC. Protein product: CASSLSPSSYEQYF.

The chain has TRBV5-1 and TRBJ2-7; 9 bases line up with TRBD1. From germline, CDR1 is SGHRS and CDR2 YFSETQ. With V trimmed by 4 bases and J by 7 bases, 12 bases remained unmatched. This CDR3 has 15 residues. CDR3 residues: CASSLAGTGSREQYF. DNA for the CDR3: TGCGCCAGCAGCCTCGCCGGGACAGGGTCTAGAGAGCAGTACTTC.